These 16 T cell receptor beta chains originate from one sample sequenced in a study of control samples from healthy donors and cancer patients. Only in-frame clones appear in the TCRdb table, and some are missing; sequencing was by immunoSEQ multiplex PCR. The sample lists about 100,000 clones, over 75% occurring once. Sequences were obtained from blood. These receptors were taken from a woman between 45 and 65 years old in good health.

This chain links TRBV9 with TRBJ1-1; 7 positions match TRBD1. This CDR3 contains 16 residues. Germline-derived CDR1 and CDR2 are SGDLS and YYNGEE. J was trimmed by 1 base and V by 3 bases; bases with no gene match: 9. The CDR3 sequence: CASSGRDSGPNTEAFF. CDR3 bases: TGTGCCAGCAGCGGCCGGGACAGCGGACCGAACACTGAAGCTTTCTTT.

The CDR3 here is CASSEIGTALAATNEKLFF. As DNA, the CDR3 is TGTGCCAGCAGTGAAATCGGGACAGCCTTAGCTGCAACTAATGAAAAACTGTTTTTT. The rearrangement links TRBV2 to TRBJ1-4; 7 bases are a match to TRBD1. The V segment lost 2 bases and the J segment 0 bases; nucleotides outside the gene matches: 12. Germline CDR1 reads SNHLY; CDR2 reads FYNNEI. The CDR3 covers 19 residues. Using reference TRBV2 and TRBJ1-4 for the parts outside the CDR3, the full variable domain is EPEVTQTPSHQVTQMGQEVILRCVPISNHLYFYWYRQILGQKVEFLVSFYNNEISEKSEIFDDQFSVERPDGSNFTLKIRSTKLEDSAMYFCASSEIGTALAATNEKLFFGSGTQLSVL.

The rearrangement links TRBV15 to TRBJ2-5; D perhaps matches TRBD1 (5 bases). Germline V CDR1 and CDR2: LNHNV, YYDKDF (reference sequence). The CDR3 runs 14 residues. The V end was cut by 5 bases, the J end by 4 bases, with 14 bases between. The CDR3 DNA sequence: TGTGCCACCAGCTCCCCTCCAGGGCGAGAGACCCAGTACTTC. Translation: CATSSPPGRETQYF.

The CDR3 protein is CASSLATVDTIYF. CDR3 coding DNA: TGTGCCAGCAGCTTGGCCACTGTAGACACCATATATTTT. The V call is TRBV5-5, the J call TRBJ1-3; D is ambiguous. Germline lookup yields CDR1 SGHKS and CDR2 YYEKEE (reference sequence). Trimming stripped 0 bases from V and 8 bases from J, with 9 bases between. There are 13 residues in the CDR3.

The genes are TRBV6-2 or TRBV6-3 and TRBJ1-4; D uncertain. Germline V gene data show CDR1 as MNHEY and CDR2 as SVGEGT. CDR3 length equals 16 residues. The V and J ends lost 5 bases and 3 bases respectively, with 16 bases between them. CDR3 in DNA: TGTGCCAGCAGTCCCCTCAGGAGGGCATCTAATGAAAAACTGTTTTTT. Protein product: CASSPLRRASNEKLFF.

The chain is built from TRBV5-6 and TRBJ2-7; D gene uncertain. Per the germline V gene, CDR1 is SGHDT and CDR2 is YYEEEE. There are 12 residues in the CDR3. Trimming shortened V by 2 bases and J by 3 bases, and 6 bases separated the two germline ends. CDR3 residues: CASSFYGYEQYV. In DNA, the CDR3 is TGTGCCAGCAGCTTTTACGGCTACGAGCAGTACGTC.

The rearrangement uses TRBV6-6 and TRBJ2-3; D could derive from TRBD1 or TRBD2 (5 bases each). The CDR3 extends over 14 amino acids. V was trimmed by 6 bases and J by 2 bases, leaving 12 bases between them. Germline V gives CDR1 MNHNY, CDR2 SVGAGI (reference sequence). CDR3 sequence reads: CASSEPGTTDTQYF. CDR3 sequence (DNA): TGTGCCAGCAGCGAGCCTGGGACCACAGATACGCAGTATTTT.

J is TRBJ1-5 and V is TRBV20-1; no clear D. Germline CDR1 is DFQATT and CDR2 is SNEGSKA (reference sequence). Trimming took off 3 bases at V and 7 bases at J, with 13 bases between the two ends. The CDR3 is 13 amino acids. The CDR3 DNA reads TGCAGTGCTAGTGGGAAGGGCCGACAGCCCCAGCATTTT. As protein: CSASGKGRQPQHF.

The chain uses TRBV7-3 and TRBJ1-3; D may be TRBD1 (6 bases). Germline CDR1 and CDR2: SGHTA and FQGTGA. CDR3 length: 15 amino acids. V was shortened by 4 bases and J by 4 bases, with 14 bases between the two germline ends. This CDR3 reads CASSCPGGPGNTIYF. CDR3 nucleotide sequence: TGTGCCAGCAGCTGCCCCGGGGGGCCCGGAAACACCATATATTTT. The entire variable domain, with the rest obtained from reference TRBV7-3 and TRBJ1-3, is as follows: GAGVSQTPSNKVTEKGKYVELRCDPISGHTALYWYRQSLGQGPEFLIYFQGTGAADDSGLPNDRFFAVRPEGSVSTLKIQRTERGDSAVYLCASSCPGGPGNTIYFGEGSWLTVV.

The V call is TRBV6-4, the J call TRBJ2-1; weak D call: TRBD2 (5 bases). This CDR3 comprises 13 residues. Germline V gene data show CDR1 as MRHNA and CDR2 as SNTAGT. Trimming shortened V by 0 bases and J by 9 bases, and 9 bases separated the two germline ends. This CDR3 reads CASSDSEVGEQFF. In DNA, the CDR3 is TGTGCCAGCAGTGACTCGGAGGTCGGTGAGCAGTTCTTC.

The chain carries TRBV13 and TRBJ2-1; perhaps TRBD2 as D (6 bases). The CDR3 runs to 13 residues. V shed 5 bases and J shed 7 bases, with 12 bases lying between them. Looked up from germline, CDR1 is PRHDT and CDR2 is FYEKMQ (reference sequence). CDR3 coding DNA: TGTGCCAGCAGCCGGGACCGGGGGAATGAGCAGTTCTTC. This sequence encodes CASSRDRGNEQFF.

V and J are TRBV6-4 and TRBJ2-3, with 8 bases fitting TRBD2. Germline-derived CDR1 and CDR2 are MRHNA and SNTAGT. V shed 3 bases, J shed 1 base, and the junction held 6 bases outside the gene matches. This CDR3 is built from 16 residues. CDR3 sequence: CASSEAYSGGTDTQYF. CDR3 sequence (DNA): TGTGCCAGCAGTGAGGCCTATAGCGGGGGCACAGATACGCAGTATTTT.

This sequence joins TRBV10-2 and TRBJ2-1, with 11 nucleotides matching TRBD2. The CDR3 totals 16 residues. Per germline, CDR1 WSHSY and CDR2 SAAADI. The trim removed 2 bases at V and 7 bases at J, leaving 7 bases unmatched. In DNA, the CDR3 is TGCGCCAGCAGTGAGGAAGGTAGCGGGGGGGGGAATGAGCAGTTCTTC. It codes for CASSEEGSGGGNEQFF.

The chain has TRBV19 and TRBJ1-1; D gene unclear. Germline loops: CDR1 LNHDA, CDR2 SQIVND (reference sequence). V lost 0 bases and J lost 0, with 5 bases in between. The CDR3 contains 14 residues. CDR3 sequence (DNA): TGTGCCAGTAGTATAGATCTGATGAACACTGAAGCTTTCTTT. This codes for CASSIDLMNTEAFF.

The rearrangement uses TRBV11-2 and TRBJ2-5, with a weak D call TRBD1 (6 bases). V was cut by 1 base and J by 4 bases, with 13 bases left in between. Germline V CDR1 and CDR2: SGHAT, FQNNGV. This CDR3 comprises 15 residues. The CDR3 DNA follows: TGTGCCAGCAGCTTAGTTTGGGGGCAGGGAGAGACCCAGTACTTC. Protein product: CASSLVWGQGETQYF.

The CDR3 here is CASSLKTGDRFSPWEQYF. Here the CDR3 DNA reads TGTGCCAGCAGCCTTAAGACAGGGGACCGATTTAGTCCGTGGGAGCAGTACTTC. The chain carries TRBV7-7 and TRBJ2-7; TRBD1 agrees at 8 bases. Germline trimming cut 5 bases from V and 7 bases from J; bases unmatched to any gene: 22. This CDR3 has 18 residues. Germline V CDR1 and CDR2: SSHAT, FNYEAQ (reference sequence).